This T cell receptor beta chain appears in the sequencing data of a study of T cells in Graves' hyperthyroidism and ophthalmopathy. Study-wide points: From stable hyperthyroidism, ophthalmopathy was separated by a 13 V-J model. Most expanded thyroid clonotypes above 0.001 also appeared in blood.

This clonotype was counted ten times or more. Its target is not known. This CDR3 has 15 residues. The germline V and J ends were trimmed by 0 bases and 1 base, with 6 bases remaining between them. Germline V gives CDR1 LNHNV, CDR2 YYDKDF (reference sequence). Graves' hyperthyroidism was deemed stable absent ophthalmopathy progression within 18 months. Every diagnosis used clinical symptoms, serum thyroxine and TRAb, thyroid ultrasound and orbital computed tomography. Authors of the study amplified TCR beta CDR3 regions from RNA transcripts. First-round RT-PCR targeting the TCR CDR3 was performed with the HTBI primer set. One entry per CDR3 protein, called by TCRdb with MiXCR from the multiplex PCR reads. The sample has hundreds of thousands of distinct CDR3 sequences, approximately 44% seen once; the top ten hold 8.2%.

The rearrangement uses TRBV15 and TRBJ2-2, with no clear D. Source material: peripheral blood or thyroid tissue (not recorded which). The receptor comes from a woman between 18 and 30 years old with Graves' hyperthyroidism. The CDR3 loop reads CATSRDKMNTGELFF. The CDR3 DNA reads TGTGCCACCAGCAGAGATAAGATGAACACCGGGGAGCTGTTTTTT.